Below are 23 T cell receptor beta chains sequenced from a single sample in a study of PD-1 blockade in mismatch repair-deficient tumors. Sequencing was performed with immunoSEQ multiplex PCR; in TCRdb, only in-frame clones are kept and a portion is missing. The sample includes some 48,000 clones, over 70% of them seen just once. Sample: peripheral blood, taken more than 19 weeks after starting pembrolizumab. The receptors were sampled from an adult with mismatch repair-deficient cancer.

This chain uses TRBV6-1 with TRBJ1-1, with D perhaps matching TRBD1 (6 bases). The CDR3 spans 18 residues. Per the germline V gene, CDR1 is MNHNS and CDR2 is SASEGT. The ends were cut back, 2 bases at V and 5 bases at J, with 24 bases in the middle. The CDR3 loop reads CASSENYKRQGRGTEAFF. In DNA form, the CDR3 reads TGTGCCAGCAGTGAAAACTATAAGAGGCAGGGGAGAGGGACTGAAGCTTTCTTT.

The count of this clone is one. CDR3 DNA: TGTGCCAGCAGCCGGGGGGGCGATACAGATACGCAGTATTTT. It specifies CASSRGGDTDTQYF. The chain is built from TRBV5-4 and TRBJ2-3; the match to TRBD2 covers 8 bases. The V and J ends lost 4 bases and 3 bases, in that order; junction bases with no gene match: 4. Per the germline V gene, CDR1 is SGHNT and CDR2 is YYREEE (reference sequence). The CDR3 runs 14 residues.

The chain has TRBV7-9 and TRBJ2-1, with D unclear. The germline V gene has CDR1 SEHNR and CDR2 FQNEAQ (reference sequence). CDR3 length: 14 residues. V gave up 1 base and J gave up 7 bases, with 11 bases separating them. CDR3 DNA sequence: TGTGCCAGCAGCTTAGGTCAAGGGTCGAATGAGCAGTTCTTC. It translates to CASSLGQGSNEQFF.

On this clone: Within the sample, other DNA sequences also encode this same CDR3. CDR3 DNA sequence: TGTGCCAGCAGCTACGGACAGGGGGGTGGGCCCCAGCATTTT. It yields the protein CASSYGQGGGPQHF. The gene calls are TRBV7-6 and TRBJ1-5, with 10 nucleotides matching TRBD1. The junction had 6 bases not matched to a gene; V was cut back by 4 bases and J by 9 bases. The CDR3 runs 14 residues. Germline V gene sequence: CDR1 SGHVS, CDR2 FNYEAQ.

The chain recombines TRBV19 with TRBJ1-2; D gene unclear. Trimming pared 3 bases from V and 7 bases from J, leaving 12 bases between. The CDR3 extends over 13 amino acids. Germline V lookup: CDR1 LNHDA, CDR2 SQIVND (reference sequence). CDR3 residues: CASSMIGSGGYTF. The CDR3 DNA sequence: TGTGCCAGTAGTATGATAGGATCGGGTGGCTACACCTTC.

There are a few counts of this clone. J is TRBJ1-5 and V is TRBV6-1; 8 bases agree with TRBD1. V lost 4 bases and J lost 7; bases outside the gene matches: 3. Germline V gene lookup returns CDR1 MNHNS and CDR2 SASEGT. This CDR3 has 13 amino acids. CDR3 loop: CASSATGGQPQHF. The CDR3 DNA reads TGTGCCAGCAGTGCAACAGGGGGACAGCCCCAGCATTTT.

The genes are TRBV11-3 and TRBJ2-5, with D hard to call. Germline assignment: CDR1 SGHNT and CDR2 YENEEA. The CDR3 length is 13 residues. Trimming removed 4 bases at V and 5 bases at J, with 11 bases between. In DNA, the CDR3 is TGTGCCAGCAGCTCCTCAGTTTTGGAGACCCAGTACTTC. Its translation: CASSSSVLETQYF.

J is TRBJ1-1 and V is TRBV6-5; 8 nucleotides line up with TRBD1. The CDR3 covers 14 residues. The V gene's germline CDR1 is MNHEY and CDR2 SVGAGI. V lost 0 bases and J lost 5; bases outside the gene matches: 2. The CDR3 DNA sequence: TGTGCCAGCAGTTACTCGAACAGGGGGACTGAAGCTTTCTTT. This codes for CASSYSNRGTEAFF.

The chain carries TRBV6-1 and TRBJ2-1; possibly TRBD1 for D (6 bases). V was clipped by 3 bases and J by 1 base, with 10 bases between them. The V gene's germline CDR1 is MNHNS and CDR2 SASEGT. This CDR3 has 15 residues. CDR3: CASSDMGASYNEQFF. The CDR3 coding sequence is TGTGCCAGCAGTGATATGGGGGCTTCCTACAATGAGCAGTTCTTC.

Note on this clone: The junction departs from the called germline gene at one end, perhaps through a read error. The CDR3 sequence is CASSPVDSLTQHF. The CDR3 region has the DNA TGTGCCAGCAGCCCTGTTGACAGCCTCACGCAACACTTC. This sequence joins TRBV5-6 and TRBJ2-7; D may be TRBD1 (5 bases). The CDR3 spans 13 residues. CDR1 is SGHDT, CDR2 YYEEEE, per germline.

Here the CDR3 DNA reads TGTGCCAGCAGCCTCAGGGGGGCCAACGTCCTGACTTTC. Its translation: CASSLRGANVLTF. The V and J genes are TRBV5-8 and TRBJ2-6; D uncertain. Germline V gene data show CDR1 as SGHTS and CDR2 as YDEGEE. V lost 4 bases, J lost 4 bases, and 6 bases lay in between. The CDR3 sequence is 13 residues long.

The chain combines TRBV19 with TRBJ2-1, with unresolved D. The length of the CDR3 is 17 residues. CDR1 and CDR2 from the germline V gene are LNHDA and SQIVND (reference sequence). Trimming removed 5 bases from V and 2 bases from J, with 19 bases in between. In DNA, the CDR3 is TGTGCCAGTAGTTCCCCCCCGCATGTGGCGACCTACAATGAGCAGTTCTTC. Translation: CASSSPPHVATYNEQFF.

The rearrangement joins TRBV6-5 to TRBJ1-1; D remains unclear. V was cut by 7 bases and J by 0 bases, with 15 bases left in between. Germline lookup yields CDR1 MNHEY and CDR2 SVGAGI. This CDR3 is 15 amino acids long. CDR3 DNA: TGTGCCAGCACCGAAACAGAGGGATTGAACACTGAAGCTTTCTTT. It codes for CASTETEGLNTEAFF.

This clone turned up a few times. V and J are TRBV6-6 and TRBJ2-3, with D perhaps TRBD2 (5 bases). The CDR3 covers 14 residues. Between the trimmed V and J ends, which lost 6 bases and 0 bases, there was a span of 10 bases. CDR1 and CDR2 (germline): MNHNY, SVGAGI (reference sequence). This chain's CDR3 is CASSLGGSTDTQYF. The CDR3 DNA sequence: TGTGCCAGCAGCCTTGGCGGGAGCACAGATACGCAGTATTTT.

The V call is TRBV6-6, the J call TRBJ2-5, with TRBD1 identical over 9 bases. Germline V CDR1 and CDR2: MNHNY, SVGAGI (reference sequence). CDR3 length: 15 residues. V was clipped by 0 bases and J by 1 base; unmatched bases: 0. Written as DNA, the CDR3 is TGTGCCAGCAGTTACTCGGGACAGGGCCAAGAGACCCAGTACTTC. It yields the protein CASSYSGQGQETQYF.

The J gene is TRBJ1-4, the V gene TRBV25-1, with D possibly being TRBD1 (5 bases). This CDR3 contains 16 residues. The V end lost 7 bases, the J end lost 4 bases, and 19 bases lay between the germline ends. Germline V gives CDR1 MGHDK, CDR2 SYGVNS. This CDR3 is CASTRSQGGVNEKLFF. The CDR3, as DNA: TGTGCCAGCACCCGAAGTCAGGGTGGAGTTAATGAAAAACTGTTTTTT.

The rearrangement joins TRBV7-2 to TRBJ2-3; a possible D gene is TRBD1 (5 bases). V was cut by 1 base and J by 4 bases, with 12 bases left in between. The CDR3 is 15 residues long. CDR1 SGHTA and CDR2 FQGNSA come from the germline V gene. The CDR3 DNA reads TGTGCCAGCAGCTTAGATGGCAGGGCCGCAGATACGCAGTATTTT. It codes for CASSLDGRAADTQYF.

The CDR3, as DNA: TGTGCCAGCAGGGACAGGGACCAAGAGACCCAGTACTTC. It yields the protein CASRDRDQETQYF. The rearrangement uses TRBV7-9 and TRBJ2-5; 8 nucleotides match TRBD1. Per germline, CDR1 SEHNR and CDR2 FQNEAQ (reference sequence). V was pared by 6 bases and J by 0 bases, with 0 bases of the junction left unmatched. The CDR3 extends over 13 amino acids.

This clone has more than one count but fewer than ten. The chain carries TRBV29-1 and TRBJ2-5; D is unresolved. Germline CDR1 and CDR2: SQVTM and ANQGSEA. This CDR3 has 14 amino acids. V was clipped by 2 bases and J by 4 bases, with 14 bases between them. In DNA form, the CDR3 reads TGCAGCGTTGAATCACCCTATGGTATAGAGACCCAGTACTTC. This gives the protein CSVESPYGIETQYF.

The rearrangement joins TRBV19 to TRBJ2-7; 14 bases fit TRBD2. The J segment lost 7 bases and the V segment lost 0 bases, leaving 5 bases of the junction unmatched. This CDR3 region has 16 residues. The germline CDR1 and CDR2 sequences are LNHDA and SQIVND (reference sequence). CDR3 region: CASSIEGTSGRGEQYF. In nucleotides, the CDR3 is TGTGCCAGTAGTATAGAGGGGACTAGCGGGAGAGGAGAGCAGTACTTC.

The rearrangement joins TRBV5-1 to TRBJ2-3, with D hard to call. Between the trimmed V and J ends, which lost 4 bases and 0 bases, there was a span of 12 bases. The CDR3 has 15 amino acids. Germline assignment: CDR1 SGHRS and CDR2 YFSETQ. The CDR3 is CASSVSFSSTDTQYF. The CDR3 nucleotides read TGCGCCAGCAGCGTAAGCTTTTCTAGCACAGATACGCAGTATTTT. Drawing the rest from reference TRBV5-1 and TRBJ2-3, the complete variable domain is KAGVTQTPRYLIKTRGQQVTLSCSPISGHRSVSWYQQTPGQGLQFLFEYFSETQRNKGNFPGRFSGRQFSNSRSEMNVSTLELGDSALYLCASSVSFSSTDTQYFGPGTRLTVL.

This chain links TRBV19 with TRBJ1-1; the match to TRBD1 covers 7 bases. Germline CDR1 reads LNHDA; CDR2 reads SQIVND (reference sequence). CDR3 length: 16 amino acids. J was trimmed by 4 bases and V by 7 bases; bases with no gene match: 15. This CDR3 is CASKRGEGAIATEAFF. The CDR3, as DNA: TGTGCCAGTAAAAGAGGAGAGGGGGCGATAGCCACTGAAGCTTTCTTT.

V and J are TRBV10-3 and TRBJ2-3; TRBD1 is a possible D gene (6 bases). The germline gives CDR1 ENHRY, CDR2 SYGVKD. Trimming took off 7 bases at V and 0 bases at J, with 17 bases between the two ends. This CDR3 spans 16 amino acids. CDR3: CAINPGTLISTDTQYF. The CDR3 DNA reads as TGTGCCATCAACCCGGGGACACTCATTAGCACAGATACGCAGTATTTT.